A selection of T cell receptor beta chains follows, all from one sample in a study of cytomegalovirus exposure and HLA in healthy donors. Libraries were prepared by immunoSEQ multiplex PCR; TCRdb keeps only in-frame clonotypes and omits some of them. The sample yields about 160,000 clones, approximately 77% seen once. Sequencing was carried out using PBMCs. Receptors originate from a female donor in good health and CMV-seronegative. Each CDR3 is given with its conserved first and last residue. The order of the fields is clone size, D gene, J gene, V gene, CDR3 protein, CDR3 DNA. The D gene is left open where the match is weak. Not all rows give a size; the values are once, few, many and, for expanded clones, a class.

NA | TRBD2 | TRBJ2-1 | TRBV5-1 | CASSPGGTSGANEQFF | TGCGCCAGCAGCCCCGGCGGGACTAGCGGTGCCAATGAGCAGTTCTTC
NA | TRBD1 | TRBJ2-7 | TRBV6-5 | CASGDRAYEQYF | TGTGCCAGCGGGGACAGGGCCTACGAGCAGTACTTC
NA | NA | TRBJ1-1 | TRBV10-1 | CASRGTFEAFF | TGCGCCAGCAGGGGGACATTTGAAGCTTTCTTT
NA | NA | TRBJ2-7 | TRBV21-1 | CASSNVGRPYEQYF | TGTGCCAGCAGCAATGTGGGGAGACCCTACGAGCAGTACTTC
NA | TRBD1 | TRBJ2-1 | TRBV9 | CASSAMTGGARNEQFF | TGTGCCAGCAGCGCCATGACAGGGGGTGCTCGAAATGAGCAGTTCTTC
few | TRBD1 | TRBJ1-2 | TRBV13 | CASSRTGTGWSNYGYTF | TGTGCCAGCAGCCGAACGGGGACAGGGTGGAGTAACTATGGCTACACCTTC
NA | NA | TRBJ2-1 | TRBV7-2 | CASSLGGLKNEQFF | TGTGCCAGCAGCTTAGGCGGGCTTAAAAATGAGCAGTTCTTC
NA | TRBD1 | TRBJ2-7 | TRBV5-1 | CASSLGQGAVHEQYF | TGCGCCAGCAGCTTGGGTCAGGGGGCGGTCCACGAGCAGTACTTC
NA | TRBD2 | TRBJ2-4 | TRBV19 | CASTGRGRSNIQYF | TGTGCCAGTACGGGGAGGGGCAGGAGTAACATTCAGTACTTC
NA | TRBD1 | TRBJ1-1 | TRBV6-1 | CASSRPHRGPTEAFF | TGTGCCAGCAGTCGTCCCCACAGGGGGCCTACTGAAGCTTTCTTT
NA | NA | TRBJ2-2 | TRBV27 | CASSSPVTGELFF | TGTGCCAGCAGTTCCCCGGTCACCGGGGAGCTGTTTTTT
few | TRBD1 | TRBJ2-7 | TRBV9 | CASSVGTGIYEQYF | TGTGCCAGCAGCGTAGGGACAGGGATCTACGAGCAGTACTTC
NA | NA | TRBJ2-1 | TRBV28 | CAGGWGGEQFF | TGTGCCGGAGGATGGGGTGGTGAGCAGTTCTTC
NA | TRBD2 | TRBJ2-3 | TRBV4-2 | CASRLRASGSPDTQYF | TGTGCCAGCCGCCTAAGGGCTAGCGGGAGCCCAGATACGCAGTATTTT
NA | NA | TRBJ2-7 | TRBV18 | CASSPSSYEQYF | TGTGCCAGCTCCCCGAGCTCCTACGAGCAGTACTTC
NA | NA | TRBJ2-5 | TRBV30 | CAWSVRGTQYF | TGTGCCTGGAGTGTCCGGGGAACGCAGTACTTC
NA | TRBD1 | TRBJ1-1 | TRBV2 | CATLLSDRGLRRMTEAFF | TGTGCCACACTTCTGAGTGACAGGGGGCTTAGAAGGATGACTGAAGCTTTCTTT
NA | NA | TRBJ2-3 | TRBV7-2 | CASTPLGAVDTQYF | TGTGCCAGCACCCCCCTTGGGGCAGTAGATACGCAGTATTTT
NA | NA | TRBJ1-4 | TRBV2 | CASSVQATNEKLFF | TGTGCCAGCAGCGTACAGGCAACTAATGAAAAACTGTTTTTT
few | NA | TRBJ2-5 | TRBV9 | CASSVAGQETQYF | TGTGCCAGCAGCGTAGCAGGGCAAGAGACCCAGTACTTC
NA | NA | TRBJ1-1 | TRBV29-1 | CSVERQLNTEAFF | TGCAGCGTTGAGAGGCAGCTGAACACTGAAGCTTTCTTT
NA | TRBD1 | TRBJ1-1 | TRBV7-9 | CASSFATGIMNTEAFF | TGTGCCAGCAGCTTTGCGACAGGGATCATGAACACTGAAGCTTTCTTT
few | NA | TRBJ1-2 | TRBV28 | CASLAGGSYGYTF | TGTGCCAGCCTTGCCGGGGGGTCCTATGGCTACACCTTC